The clone carrying this T cell receptor beta chain was seen a few times. The entry originates in a study of Graves' ophthalmopathy and Graves' hyperthyroidism. Looking at the study overall: Stable hyperthyroidism referred to disease that showed no ophthalmopathy within 18 months of follow-up.

Amplified material comprised TCR beta CDR3 regions derived from RNA transcripts. HTBI primers primed a first-round RT-PCR, and a second-round multiplex PCR followed. TCRdb re-called the multiplex PCR reads through MiXCR, storing one row per CDR3 protein. In the table there are roughly 1.1 million distinct CDR3 sequences, less than 45% of which are singletons. Hyperthyroidism patients were newly diagnosed, under 2 months' duration, aged 18 to 65. Symptoms, serum thyroxine and TRAb, thyroid ultrasound, and orbital computed tomography formed the diagnostic basis. V was clipped by 1 base and J by 4 bases, with 11 bases between them. The CDR3 has 14 amino acids.

V and J are TRBV12-3 or TRBV12-4 and TRBJ2-7; D uncertain. The sequenced material came from peripheral blood or thyroid tissue (not recorded which). The source of this sequence is an adult man with Graves' hyperthyroidism. The CDR3 DNA follows: TGTGCCAGCAGTTTAGTTGCGGTTCGGTACGAGCAGTACTTC. Its translation: CASSLVAVRYEQYF.